These 15 T cell receptor beta chains originate from one sample sequenced in a study of shared T cell receptors in the human thymus. Some clones are missing from TCRdb's copy, which holds only in-frame ones; the method was immunoSEQ multiplex PCR. Here the sample spans roughly 700,000 clones, around nine tenths being singletons. This same sample was also taken into another study, of human thymus T cells.

Sequencing was done on a sample of thymocytes. The receptor source for this set is a boy under two years old with a congenital heart defect.

The chain carries TRBV12-5 and TRBJ1-1; D is ambiguous. Germline lookup yields CDR1 LGHNT and CDR2 FRNRAP. This CDR3 comprises 13 residues. Trimming cost V 5 bases and J 4 bases, with 11 bases left between them. As DNA, the CDR3 is TGTGCTAGTGGTCCGCCGGAGGGCACTGAAGCTTTCTTT. Its protein product is CASGPPEGTEAFF.

The chain employs TRBV28 and TRBJ2-7; TRBD1 might be the D (6 bases). Trimming left V 7 bases short and J 7 bases short, with 17 bases between. CDR3 length: 13 amino acids. The V gene's germline CDR1 is MDHEN and CDR2 SYDVKM. The CDR3 is CASNDRPEEEQYF. Written as DNA, the CDR3 is TGTGCCAGCAACGACAGGCCCGAAGAAGAGCAGTACTTC.

The chain is built from TRBV7-8 and TRBJ2-7; D remains ambiguous. Germline V gene lookup returns CDR1 SGHVS and CDR2 FQNEAQ. This CDR3 spans 13 amino acids. V dropped 3 bases and J dropped 1 base, with 7 bases sitting between them. The CDR3 loop is CASSLAGSYEQYF. The CDR3 nucleotides are TGTGCCAGCAGCTTGGCAGGTTCCTACGAGCAGTACTTC.

This clone showed up just once. Other DNA sequences within the sample encode an identical CDR3. The chain employs TRBV19 and TRBJ2-3, with D unresolved. From germline, CDR1 is LNHDA and CDR2 SQIVND (reference sequence). The CDR3 has 11 residues. Trimming took 3 bases from V and 5 from J, leaving 3 bases between them. CDR3 loop: CASSIRDTQYF. Written as DNA, the CDR3 is TGTGCCAGTAGTATCAGAGATACGCAGTATTTT.

The chain combines TRBV5-1 with TRBJ1-4; 8 positions match TRBD1. CDR1 and CDR2 (germline): SGHRS, YFSETQ. The CDR3 covers 18 residues. V lost 1 base, J lost 1 base, and 9 bases stayed unmatched. The CDR3 loop is CASSLSPDRGGTNEKLFF. The CDR3 DNA is TGCGCCAGCAGCTTGTCCCCCGACAGGGGAGGAACTAATGAAAAACTGTTTTTT.

This clone was detected only once. The J gene is TRBJ1-4, the V gene TRBV6-6, with TRBD1 as a possible D gene (6 bases). With 6 bases removed from V and 8 bases from J, the gap between germline ends came to 16 bases. Germline CDR1 reads MNHNY; CDR2 reads SVGAGI (reference sequence). This CDR3 comprises 14 residues. CDR3 sequence reads: CASSVQGEGEKLFF. In DNA form, the CDR3 reads TGTGCCAGCAGCGTACAGGGTGAAGGCGAAAAACTGTTTTTT.

In DNA form, the CDR3 reads TGCAGCGCCGTGGGAGGGGGTAATGGATACGAGCAGTACTTC. Translation gives CSAVGGGNGYEQYF. V is TRBV29-1 and J is TRBJ2-7; TRBD2 might be the D (7 bases). CDR3 length equals 14 residues. V gave up 7 bases and J gave up 4 bases, with 20 bases separating them. Per germline, CDR1 SQVTM and CDR2 ANQGSEA.

This chain links TRBV14 with TRBJ1-1; a weak D match, TRBD1 (5 bases). Germline CDR1 is SGHDN and CDR2 is FVKESK. The CDR3 runs 17 residues. V lost 1 base and J lost 1, with 16 bases in between. CDR3 sequence reads: CASSQAPLAGRNTEAFF. CDR3 DNA: TGTGCCAGCAGCCAAGCCCCATTAGCGGGGCGGAACACTGAAGCTTTCTTT.

The rearrangement links TRBV25-1 to TRBJ2-2; D is perhaps TRBD1 (6 bases). Germline V CDR1 and CDR2: MGHDK, SYGVNS. The CDR3 loop spans 16 amino acids. V gave up 3 bases and J gave up 1 base, with 12 bases separating them. CDR3 in amino acids: CASSEEQGLNTGELFF. CDR3 bases: TGTGCCAGCAGTGAGGAACAGGGTCTGAACACCGGGGAGCTGTTTTTT.

This chain uses TRBV27 with TRBJ2-3, with TRBD2 matching over 9 bases. CDR1 is MNHEY, CDR2 SMNVEV, per germline (reference sequence). Losses at the gene ends were 4 bases for V and 2 bases for J; bases not matched to a gene: 4. The CDR3 covers 15 residues. CDR3 DNA sequence: TGTGCCAGCAGTTCCAGCGGGGGGATCACAGATACGCAGTATTTT. This encodes CASSSSGGITDTQYF.

V is TRBV7-9 and J is TRBJ2-7, with D perhaps TRBD1 (6 bases). Trimming shortened V by 4 bases and J by 6 bases, and 16 bases separated the two germline ends. Germline loops: CDR1 SEHNR, CDR2 FQNEAQ (reference sequence). This CDR3 is 14 amino acids long. The CDR3 loop is CASSWSSDSGEQYF. The CDR3, as DNA: TGTGCCAGCAGCTGGTCATCGGACAGCGGCGAGCAGTACTTC.

The CDR3 sequence is CASNAGVFDEQYF. CDR3 sequence (DNA): TGTGCCAGCAACGCGGGAGTATTTGACGAGCAGTACTTC. The V and J genes are TRBV2 and TRBJ2-7; 7 nucleotides match TRBD2. Germline V CDR1 and CDR2: SNHLY, FYNNEI. CDR3 length: 13 amino acids. V lost 7 bases, J lost 5 bases, and 8 bases stayed unmatched. The whole variable domain, filled in from reference TRBV2 and TRBJ2-7, reads EPEVTQTPSHQVTQMGQEVILRCVPISNHLYFYWYRQILGQKVEFLVSFYNNEISEKSEIFDDQFSVERPDGSNFTLKIRSTKLEDSAMYFCASNAGVFDEQYFGPGTRLTVT.

V usage is TRBV27 and J usage is TRBJ1-2, with 10 bases identical to TRBD1. Germline assignment: CDR1 MNHEY and CDR2 SMNVEV (reference sequence). The CDR3 is made up of 14 amino acids. The V and J ends lost 8 bases and 8 bases, in that order; junction bases with no gene match: 11. The chain's CDR3 is CASRYSGQGQGYTF. For the CDR3, the DNA is TGTGCCAGCCGCTACTCGGGACAGGGGCAAGGCTACACCTTC.

With respect to this clone: Other DNA sequences in this specimen translate into the identical CDR3. This chain uses TRBV27 with TRBJ1-5; TRBD1 matches at 8 bases. The V segment lost 4 bases and the J segment 7 bases; nucleotides outside the gene matches: 6. CDR1 MNHEY and CDR2 SMNVEV come from the germline V gene (reference sequence). CDR3 length equals 14 residues. The CDR3: CASSSQGAGQPQHF. In DNA form, the CDR3 reads TGTGCCAGCAGTTCGCAGGGGGCAGGGCAGCCCCAGCATTTT.

The rearrangement uses TRBV5-1 and TRBJ2-5; TRBD2 agrees at 9 bases. Unmatched junction bases numbered 5, after V lost 2 bases and J lost 3 bases. In germline, CDR1 is SGHRS, CDR2 YFSETQ. CDR3 length: 15 residues. DNA of the CDR3: TGCGCCAGCAGCTTTGATCTAGCGGGAAAAGAGACCCAGTACTTC. Protein: CASSFDLAGKETQYF.